One sample yielded the 20 T cell receptor beta chains listed below, sequenced in a study of blood T cell repertoires in COVID-19. The protocol was immunoSEQ multiplex PCR, while the TCRdb copy is restricted to in-frame clones and leaves out a portion. In the table there are around 170,000 clones, 80% to 85% of which are singletons. Sequencing input: peripheral blood. The receptors derive from a woman aged 40 to 49 with acute or convalescent COVID-19.

The V gene is TRBV23-1, the J gene TRBJ2-2; D is ambiguous. TRBV23-1 is marked as an open reading frame, function uncertain. CDR3 length equals 15 residues. Trimming shortened V by 7 bases and J by 1 base, and 13 bases separated the two germline ends. This CDR3 is CASTLSPRNTGELFF. The CDR3 coding sequence is TGCGCCAGCACCCTAAGTCCGAGGAACACCGGGGAGCTGTTTTTT.

This chain joins TRBV7-9 and TRBJ1-2, with TRBD1 identical over 8 bases. Germline V gives CDR1 SEHNR, CDR2 FQNEAQ (reference sequence). CDR3 length equals 15 residues. Trimming cost V 5 bases and J 4 bases; bases outside gene matches: 9. In DNA, the CDR3 is TGTGCCAGCAGCCAAGGACAGGGAAGCGGCTATGGCTACACCTTC. This codes for CASSQGQGSGYGYTF.

The chain carries TRBV7-2 and TRBJ1-4; TRBD1 matches 7 bases. The CDR3 consists of 16 residues. Germline lookup yields CDR1 SGHTA and CDR2 FQGNSA. The V gene end was trimmed by 0 bases and the J gene end by 4 bases; junction bases not matched to a gene: 5. The CDR3 region has the DNA TGTGCCAGCAGCTTAGCGGGGACAGTTAGTAATGAAAAACTGTTTTTT. Residues: CASSLAGTVSNEKLFF.

The V gene is TRBV5-4, the J gene TRBJ2-2; 7 bases line up with TRBD1. The CDR3 contains 14 residues. Germline CDR1 is SGHNT and CDR2 is YYREEE (reference sequence). Trimming cost V 9 bases and J 3 bases; bases outside gene matches: 8. The CDR3 bases are TGTGCCACCCAAGGGGGCGGGTACACCGGGGAGCTGTTTTTT. Translated: CATQGGGYTGELFF. Filled out from reference TRBV5-4 and TRBJ2-2, the complete variable domain reads ETGVTQSPTHLIKTRGQQVTLRCSSQSGHNTVSWYQQALGQGPQFIFQYYREEENGRGNFPPRFSGLQFPNYSSELNVNALELDDSALYLCATQGGGYTGELFFGEGSRLTVL.

This chain links TRBV11-2 with TRBJ2-7; 7 bases line up with TRBD1. Losses at the gene ends were 2 bases for V and 3 bases for J; bases not matched to a gene: 4. The CDR3 extends over 14 amino acids. Per germline, CDR1 SGHAT and CDR2 FQNNGV. The CDR3 here is CASSLIGQVYEQYF. CDR3 coding DNA: TGTGCCAGCAGCTTAATAGGACAGGTCTACGAGCAGTACTTC. Together with reference TRBV11-2 and TRBJ2-7, the CDR3 gives the full variable domain: EAGVAQSPRYKIIEKRQSVAFWCNPISGHATLYWYQQILGQGPKLLIQFQNNGVVDDSQLPKDRFSAERLKGVDSTLKIQPAKLEDSAVYLCASSLIGQVYEQYFGPGTRLTVT.

The rearrangement links TRBV28 to TRBJ2-1; TRBD1 aligns across 7 bases. Germline V gene data show CDR1 as MDHEN and CDR2 as SYDVKM. V was clipped by 5 bases and J by 6 bases; unmatched bases: 4. The CDR3 consists of 13 residues. For the CDR3, the DNA is TGTGCCAGCAGTCCTAGGGGGCCCAATGAGCAGTTCTTC. The encoded protein is CASSPRGPNEQFF.

This rearrangement joins TRBV30 to TRBJ2-7; D is unclear. V gave up 1 base and J gave up 0 bases, with 4 bases separating them. The CDR3 loop spans 12 amino acids. Germline CDR1 is GTSNPN and CDR2 is SVGIG (reference sequence). CDR3 sequence (DNA): TGTGCCTGGAGTGCCAGCTCCTACGAGCAGTACTTC. It specifies CAWSASSYEQYF.

V usage is TRBV24-1 and J usage is TRBJ1-5, with 12 nucleotides matching TRBD1. The CDR3 runs to 16 residues. Losses at the gene ends were 7 bases for V and 2 bases for J; bases not matched to a gene: 5. Germline CDR1 and CDR2: KGHDR and SFDVKD. CDR3 region: CATSRGQGAGNQPQHF. The DNA of the CDR3 is TGTGCCACCAGCCGGGGACAGGGGGCAGGCAATCAGCCCCAGCATTTT.

On this clone: A junction end diverges from the germline sequence, so it may reflect a read error. The rearrangement links TRBV28 to TRBJ1-2, with TRBD1 matching over 7 bases. The CDR3 has 12 amino acids. Germline CDR1 and CDR2: MDHEN and SYDVKM. In DNA, the CDR3 is TGTGCCAGCAGTCCGCCACTTAGGACAGGCCACTTC. It translates to CASSPPLRTGHF.

The J gene is TRBJ1-1, the V gene TRBV7-9, with 8 bases that match TRBD1. The CDR3 contains 15 residues. V was clipped by 5 bases and J by 6 bases; unmatched bases: 11. The germline V gene has CDR1 SEHNR and CDR2 FQNEAQ (reference sequence). The CDR3 reads CASSAWTGHYPEAFF. The CDR3 nucleotides are TGTGCCAGCAGCGCCTGGACAGGGCATTACCCTGAAGCTTTCTTT.

The chain links TRBV15 to TRBJ2-7; 11 nucleotides align to TRBD2. CDR3 length equals 17 residues. J gave up 1 base and V 1 base, and 6 bases lay outside the gene matches. Per germline, CDR1 LNHNV and CDR2 YYDKDF (reference sequence). CDR3 loop: CATSRARLAGTSYEQYF. In DNA form, the CDR3 reads TGTGCCACCAGCAGAGCCCGACTAGCGGGGACTTCCTACGAGCAGTACTTC.

The V and J genes are TRBV14 and TRBJ2-3, with 7 bases lining up with TRBD2. Trimming removed 4 bases from V and 12 bases from J; junction bases left unmatched: 13. Per the germline V gene, CDR1 is SGHDN and CDR2 is FVKESK. The CDR3 is 14 amino acids. The CDR3 DNA reads as TGTGCCAGCAGCCCCCGCACGGGGAGGGAATTCCAGTATTTT. Protein: CASSPRTGREFQYF.

V gene TRBV3-1 (or the pseudogene TRBV3-2) combines with J gene TRBJ1-3; a weak D match, TRBD1 (5 bases). This CDR3 spans 16 amino acids. Looked up from germline, CDR1 is LGHDT and CDR2 is YNNKEL (reference sequence). V was cut by 0 bases and J by 4 bases, with 13 bases left in between. CDR3 in DNA: TGTGCCAGCAGCCAAGAAGCGGGACCGGGCGGAAACACCATATATTTT. This translates into CASSQEAGPGGNTIYF.

This clone was observed a few times. V and J are TRBV27 and TRBJ1-3; 8 bases match TRBD1. J lost 0 bases, V lost 6 bases, and 10 bases had no gene match. The V gene's germline CDR1 is MNHEY and CDR2 SMNVEV (reference sequence). This CDR3 contains 17 residues. In nucleotides, the CDR3 is TGTGCCAGCAGCCCCTATGGGACAGGTCGCTCTGGAAACACCATATATTTT. It codes for CASSPYGTGRSGNTIYF.

This clone was counted once. This rearrangement joins TRBV4-1 to TRBJ1-2; TRBD1 matches at 9 bases. The trim removed 3 bases at V and 4 bases at J, leaving 0 bases unmatched. The CDR3 consists of 13 residues. The V gene's germline CDR1 is MGHRA and CDR2 YSYEKL. The CDR3 DNA follows: TGCGCCAGCAGCCAGACAGGGGGCTATGGCTACACCTTC. This codes for CASSQTGGYGYTF.

The chain combines TRBV9 with TRBJ2-1, with TRBD1 as a possible D gene (6 bases). The V gene lost 6 bases and the J gene lost 4 bases, with 14 bases spanning the gap. The V gene's germline CDR1 is SGDLS and CDR2 YYNGEE. The CDR3 extends over 14 amino acids. DNA for the CDR3: TGTGCCAGCACCCCGACAGGAACGTACAATGAGCAGTTCTTC. Translating gives CASTPTGTYNEQFF. Full variable domain (missing parts from reference TRBV9 and TRBJ2-1): DSGVTQTPKHLITATGQRVTLRCSPRSGDLSVYWYQQSLDQGLQFLIQYYNGEERAKGNILERFSAQQFPDLHSELNLSSLELGDSALYFCASTPTGTYNEQFFGPGTRLTVL.

This chain connects TRBV5-1 to TRBJ1-4; tentative D call: TRBD1 (5 bases). The CDR3 is 16 residues long. The germline CDR1 and CDR2 sequences are SGHRS and YFSETQ. V was pared by 7 bases and J by 8 bases, with 24 bases between. The CDR3 protein is CASRQLTGGGEEKLFF. The CDR3, as DNA: TGCGCCAGCCGCCAGCTCACCGGCGGGGGAGAAGAAAAACTGTTTTTT. The full variable domain, with the rest looked up from reference TRBV5-1 and TRBJ1-4, is KAGVTQTPRYLIKTRGQQVTLSCSPISGHRSVSWYQQTPGQGLQFLFEYFSETQRNKGNFPGRFSGRQFSNSRSEMNVSTLELGDSALYLCASRQLTGGGEEKLFFGSGTQLSVL.

This clone has only one observation. J is TRBJ1-1 and V is TRBV3-1 (or the pseudogene TRBV3-2); TRBD1 aligns across 9 bases. This CDR3 is 16 amino acids long. Germline-derived CDR1 and CDR2 are LGHDT and YNNKEL (reference sequence). V shed 6 bases, J shed 2 bases, and the junction held 10 bases outside the gene matches. In nucleotides, the CDR3 is TGTGCCAGCAGGTCTGACAGGGGGATGGGCAACACTGAAGCTTTCTTT. This gives the protein CASRSDRGMGNTEAFF.

This chain uses TRBV5-6 with TRBJ2-1; a weak D match, TRBD2 (5 bases). The germline V and J ends were trimmed by 0 bases and 0 bases, with 10 bases remaining between them. The CDR3 covers 16 residues. CDR1 is SGHDT and CDR2 is YYEEEE in the germline V gene. This CDR3 reads CASSLAGLSSYNEQFF. The CDR3, as DNA: TGTGCCAGCAGCTTGGCCGGACTGAGCTCCTACAATGAGCAGTTCTTC.

This chain links TRBV2 with TRBJ2-1; 8 bases are shared with TRBD1. Unmatched junction bases numbered 6, after V lost 5 bases and J lost 9 bases. This CDR3 comprises 13 residues. Germline CDR1 SNHLY, CDR2 FYNNEI. The CDR3 loop is CASSRTGKSEQFF. The CDR3 DNA reads as TGTGCCAGCAGTAGGACAGGGAAGAGTGAGCAGTTCTTC.